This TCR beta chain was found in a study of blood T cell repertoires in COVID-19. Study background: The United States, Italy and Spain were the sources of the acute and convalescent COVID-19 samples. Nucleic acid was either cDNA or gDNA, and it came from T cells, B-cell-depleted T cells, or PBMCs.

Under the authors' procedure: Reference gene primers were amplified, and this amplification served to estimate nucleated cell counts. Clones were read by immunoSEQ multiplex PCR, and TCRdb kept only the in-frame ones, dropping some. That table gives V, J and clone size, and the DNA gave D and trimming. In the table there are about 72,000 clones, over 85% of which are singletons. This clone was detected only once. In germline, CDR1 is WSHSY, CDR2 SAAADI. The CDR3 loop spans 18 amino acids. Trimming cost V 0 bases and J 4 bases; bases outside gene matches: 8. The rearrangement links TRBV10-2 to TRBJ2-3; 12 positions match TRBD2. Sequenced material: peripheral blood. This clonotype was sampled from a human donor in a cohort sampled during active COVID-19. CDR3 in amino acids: CASSESGGRLAGADTQYF. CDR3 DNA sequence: TGCGCCAGCAGTGAGTCGGGGGGACGACTAGCGGGGGCAGATACGCAGTATTTT.